The 25 T cell receptor beta chains given below trace back to one sample, sequenced in a study of T cell responses to AZD1222 COVID-19 vaccine (dated by TCRdb to the early 2020s). The intended sense of this specimen's time point label: baseline before first vaccination. Library prep was done by the immunoSEQ multiplex PCR assay. TCRdb holds this immuneACCESS table with in-frame rearrangements only. Some clones are missing; in checked studies, unresolved V genes explain under half, and the rest has no known cause. The sample has 100,000 to 150,000 clones on record, approximately 88% of them singletons. Around 8% of the sample comes from the top ten. The source material was peripheral blood, sampled on day 0 of AZD1222 vaccination. The receptors were sampled from an adult in good health.

This clone appeared a few times. This sequence joins TRBV10-1 and TRBJ2-1; D is ambiguous. Germline V CDR1 and CDR2: WNHNN, SYGVQD (reference sequence). Trimming took off 0 bases at V and 6 bases at J, with 6 bases between the two ends. The length of the CDR3 is 13 residues. CDR3 amino acids: CASSESYSNEQFF. The CDR3 nucleotides are TGCGCCAGCAGTGAGTCGTACTCCAATGAGCAGTTCTTC.

This sequence joins TRBV12-3 or TRBV12-4 and TRBJ2-2; D is uncertain. The CDR3 sequence is 12 residues long. V dropped 2 bases and J dropped 7 bases, with 5 bases sitting between them. The CDR3 spells CASSLNYGELFF. The CDR3 region has the DNA TGTGCCAGCAGTTTAAATTACGGGGAGCTGTTTTTT.

The chain is built from TRBV9 and TRBJ1-2; TRBD1 matches at 11 bases. Germline CDR1 and CDR2: SGDLS and YYNGEE. The CDR3 consists of 14 residues. The V segment lost 4 bases and the J segment 8 bases; nucleotides outside the gene matches: 7. The CDR3 is CASSPGQGAPGYTF. Written as DNA, the CDR3 is TGTGCCAGCAGCCCCGGACAGGGGGCCCCCGGCTACACCTTC.

The chain couples TRBV7-2 to TRBJ2-2; the D is unclear. V was clipped by 4 bases and J by 6 bases, with 12 bases between them. This CDR3 is 14 amino acids long. Germline V CDR1 and CDR2: SGHTA, FQGNSA. DNA for the CDR3: TGTGCCAGCAGCTCCGTGGGTCTCCCCGGGGAGCTGTTTTTT. Its translation is CASSSVGLPGELFF.

V usage is TRBV7-2 and J usage is TRBJ1-5; no definite D call. V lost 4 bases and J 4 bases, leaving 8 bases between the germline ends. Germline CDR1 SGHTA, CDR2 FQGNSA. This CDR3 spans 13 amino acids. CDR3 nucleotides: TGTGCCAGCAGCTCCCAGGAAAATCAGCCCCAGCATTTT. This encodes CASSSQENQPQHF.

Turning to this clone: This sample also contains other DNA sequences that code for the same CDR3. The chain couples TRBV29-1 to TRBJ1-1; D unresolved. V was pared by 5 bases and J by 0 bases, with 4 bases between. The germline V gene has CDR1 SQVTM and CDR2 ANQGSEA. CDR3 length equals 11 residues. As DNA, the CDR3 is TGCAGCGTTCGGTTGAACACTGAAGCTTTCTTT. Its translation: CSVRLNTEAFF.

The chain has TRBV2 and TRBJ2-1, with a weak D call TRBD2 (6 bases). This CDR3 has 14 amino acids. Germline CDR1 is SNHLY and CDR2 is FYNNEI. The V end lost 6 bases, the J end lost 0 bases, and 9 bases lay between the germline ends. The DNA of the CDR3 is TGTGCCAGCAGGGAACTAGCCTCCTACAATGAGCAGTTCTTC. This translates into CASRELASYNEQFF.

The chain joins TRBV29-1 to TRBJ1-3, with D hard to call. Trimming left V 6 bases short and J 2 bases short, with 8 bases between. Looked up from germline, CDR1 is SQVTM and CDR2 is ANQGSEA. This CDR3 comprises 12 residues. The CDR3 DNA follows: TGCAGCGTGGGGAACGCTGGAAACACCATATATTTT. It yields the protein CSVGNAGNTIYF.

This sequence joins TRBV4-1 and TRBJ2-7; D ambiguous. The germline gives CDR1 MGHRA, CDR2 YSYEKL. This CDR3 has 13 amino acids. Deletions cut 1 base from V and 6 bases from J, with 10 bases between. The CDR3 loop reads CASSQVSGGEQYF. In DNA form, the CDR3 reads TGCGCCAGCAGCCAAGTATCAGGCGGCGAGCAGTACTTC.

The chain recombines TRBV7-9 with TRBJ2-1, with TRBD2 as a possible D gene (5 bases). This CDR3 region has 13 residues. V was trimmed by 5 bases and J by 5 bases, leaving 10 bases between them. The germline CDR1 and CDR2 sequences are SEHNR and FQNEAQ (reference sequence). CDR3 region: CASSVNGDNEQFF. The CDR3 coding sequence is TGTGCCAGCAGCGTTAACGGGGACAATGAGCAGTTCTTC.

Only a few counts were recorded for this clone. This sequence joins TRBV4-1 and TRBJ2-5; no clear D gene. V lost 0 bases and J lost 5, with 16 bases in between. The CDR3 sequence is 16 residues long. The germline CDR1 and CDR2 sequences are MGHRA and YSYEKL. CDR3 coding DNA: TGCGCCAGCAGCCAAGAACCCACCCGAGAGTTCGAGACCCAGTACTTC. It translates to CASSQEPTREFETQYF.

The chain recombines TRBV19 with TRBJ1-1; D unclear. V was cut by 9 bases and J by 0 bases, with 8 bases left in between. The CDR3 sequence is 12 residues long. The germline gives CDR1 LNHDA, CDR2 SQIVND (reference sequence). CDR3 amino acids: CASALMNTEAFF. CDR3 nucleotides: TGTGCCAGCGCCCTGATGAACACTGAAGCTTTCTTT.

This clone was observed a few times. This same CDR3 is encoded by further DNA sequences in the sample. The rearrangement joins TRBV5-1 to TRBJ2-1; D perhaps matches TRBD2 (5 bases). This CDR3 region has 15 residues. V lost 3 bases and J lost 0, with 10 bases in between. CDR1 and CDR2 from the germline V gene are SGHRS and YFSETQ. The CDR3 reads CASSSTTSSYNEQFF. The CDR3 DNA sequence: TGCGCCAGCAGCTCGACTACGAGCTCCTACAATGAGCAGTTCTTC. Combining the CDR3 with reference TRBV5-1 and TRBJ2-1 gives the whole variable domain KAGVTQTPRYLIKTRGQQVTLSCSPISGHRSVSWYQQTPGQGLQFLFEYFSETQRNKGNFPGRFSGRQFSNSRSEMNVSTLELGDSALYLCASSSTTSSYNEQFFGPGTRLTVL.

This sequence joins TRBV7-2 and TRBJ2-1; TRBD1 is a possible D gene (6 bases). The CDR3 totals 12 residues. Trimming took 5 bases from V and 10 from J, leaving 12 bases between them. Per germline, CDR1 SGHTA and CDR2 FQGNSA. CDR3 DNA: TGTGCCAGCAGCCAGGACAGTCCAGAGCAGTTCTTC. This sequence encodes CASSQDSPEQFF.

V and J are TRBV10-3 and TRBJ2-5; 7 positions agree with TRBD1. Trimming removed 3 bases from V and 3 bases from J; junction bases left unmatched: 7. The CDR3 covers 15 residues. The germline CDR1 and CDR2 sequences are ENHRY and SYGVKD. CDR3 loop: CAISDEAGGKETQYF. In DNA, the CDR3 is TGTGCCATCAGTGACGAGGCAGGGGGTAAAGAGACCCAGTACTTC.

The rearrangement joins TRBV19 to TRBJ2-1, with D tentatively TRBD2 (7 bases). The V and J ends lost 1 base and 6 bases respectively, with 13 bases between them. The CDR3 length is 15 residues. Looked up from germline, CDR1 is LNHDA and CDR2 is SQIVND (reference sequence). The CDR3 bases are TGTGCCAGTAGTATAGGCGGGGGCCGTAGCAATGAGCAGTTCTTC. This encodes CASSIGGGRSNEQFF.

The rearrangement links TRBV27 to TRBJ2-7, with unresolved D. The CDR3 is 16 amino acids. V was cut by 4 bases and J by 0 bases, with 16 bases left in between. CDR1 is MNHEY and CDR2 is SMNVEV in the germline V gene (reference sequence). The CDR3 DNA follows: TGTGCCAGCAGTTCGGCCGGTGTGACGGGCTCCTACGAGCAGTACTTC. This gives the protein CASSSAGVTGSYEQYF.

CDR3 sequence (DNA): TGTGCCAGCAGTGTGGCAGGGGCTAGCTCTGGGGCCAACGTCCTGACTTTC. This sequence encodes CASSVAGASSGANVLTF. The chain recombines TRBV2 with TRBJ2-6; D might be TRBD1 (6 bases). The CDR3 runs 17 residues. Looked up from germline, CDR1 is SNHLY and CDR2 is FYNNEI. Trimming shortened V by 4 bases and J by 0 bases, and 13 bases separated the two germline ends.

As DNA, the CDR3 is TGTGCCACCAGCAGAGGGACTGAGCAGTACTTC. It codes for CATSRGTEQYF. The chain employs TRBV15 and TRBJ2-7, with D possibly matching TRBD2 (5 bases). Trimming stripped 1 base from V and 7 bases from J, with 5 bases between. Germline CDR1 is LNHNV and CDR2 is YYDKDF (reference sequence). The CDR3 is made up of 11 amino acids.

This chain uses TRBV12-3 or TRBV12-4 with TRBJ1-1, with TRBD1 identical over 8 bases. Unmatched junction bases numbered 4, after V lost 5 bases and J lost 8 bases. The CDR3 runs to 12 residues. CDR3 bases: TGTGCCAGCAGTCCTAGACAGGGGGAAGCTTTCTTT. It translates to CASSPRQGEAFF.

This clone came up a few times. The J gene is TRBJ1-3, the V gene TRBV19, with 7 bases that match TRBD1. V dropped 5 bases and J dropped 0; count of bases not matched to a gene: 7. Germline CDR1 reads LNHDA; CDR2 reads SQIVND (reference sequence). This CDR3 is built from 16 residues. The CDR3 coding sequence is TGTGCCAGTAGTCAAGACAGGGCATCCTCTGGAAACACCATATATTTT. This translates into CASSQDRASSGNTIYF.

The CDR3 spells CASSLQGSYEQYF. The CDR3 DNA reads as TGTGCCAGCAGTTTACAGGGCTCCTACGAGCAGTACTTC. This rearrangement joins TRBV27 to TRBJ2-7, with D perhaps matching TRBD1 (5 bases). Germline CDR1 reads MNHEY; CDR2 reads SMNVEV (reference sequence). V was clipped by 2 bases and J by 0 bases, with 5 bases between them. The CDR3 is made up of 13 amino acids.

The V and J genes are TRBV19 and TRBJ1-1; unclear D gene. Trimming shortened V by 7 bases and J by 1 base, and 19 bases separated the two germline ends. This CDR3 is 16 amino acids long. In germline, CDR1 is LNHDA, CDR2 SQIVND (reference sequence). The CDR3 DNA is TGTGCCAGTAATGACGGACTCCGGGCGCAGAACACTGAAGCTTTCTTT. Its translation is CASNDGLRAQNTEAFF.

The V gene is TRBV11-2, the J gene TRBJ2-2; 7 bases are shared with TRBD1. This CDR3 comprises 15 residues. V gave up 5 bases and J gave up 4 bases; unmatched junction bases: 7. From germline, CDR1 is SGHAT and CDR2 FQNNGV. The CDR3: CASSLRDRTTGELFF. The CDR3 bases are TGTGCCAGCAGCCTCCGGGACAGAACCACCGGGGAGCTGTTTTTT.

This chain uses TRBV7-6 with TRBJ1-2; no firm D call. The CDR3 is made up of 14 amino acids. Germline values: CDR1 SGHVS, CDR2 FNYEAQ. V was clipped by 5 bases and J by 3 bases, with 13 bases between them. CDR3 nucleotides: TGTGCCAGCAGCCGAACAGACCGATACTATGGCTACACCTTC. Translating it yields CASSRTDRYYGYTF.